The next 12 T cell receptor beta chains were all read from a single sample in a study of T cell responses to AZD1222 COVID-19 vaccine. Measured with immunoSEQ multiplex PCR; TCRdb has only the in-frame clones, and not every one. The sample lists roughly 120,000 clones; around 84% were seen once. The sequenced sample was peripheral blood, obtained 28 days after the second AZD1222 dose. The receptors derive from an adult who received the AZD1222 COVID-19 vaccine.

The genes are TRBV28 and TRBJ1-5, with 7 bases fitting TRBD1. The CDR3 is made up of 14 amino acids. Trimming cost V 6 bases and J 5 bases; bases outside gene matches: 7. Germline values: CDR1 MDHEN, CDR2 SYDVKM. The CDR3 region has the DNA TGTGCCAGCAGACCCGACAGGGAGGATCAGCCCCAGCATTTT. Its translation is CASRPDREDQPQHF.

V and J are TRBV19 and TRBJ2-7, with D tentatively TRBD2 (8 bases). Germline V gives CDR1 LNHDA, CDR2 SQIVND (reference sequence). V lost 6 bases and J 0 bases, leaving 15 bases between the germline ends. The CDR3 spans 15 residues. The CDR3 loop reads CASSSGGGTSYEQYF. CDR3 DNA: TGTGCCAGTAGCTCGGGAGGGGGCACCTCCTACGAGCAGTACTTC.

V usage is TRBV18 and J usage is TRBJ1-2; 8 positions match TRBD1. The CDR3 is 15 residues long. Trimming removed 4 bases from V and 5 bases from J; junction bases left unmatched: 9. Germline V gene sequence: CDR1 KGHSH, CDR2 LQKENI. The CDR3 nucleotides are TGTGCCAGCTCACTAGTGACAGGGGATCATTATGGCTACACCTTC. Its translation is CASSLVTGDHYGYTF. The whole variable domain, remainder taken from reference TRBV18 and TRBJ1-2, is NAGVMQNPRHLVRRRGQEARLRCSPMKGHSHVYWYRQLPEEGLKFMVYLQKENIIDESGMPKERFSAEFPKEGPSILRIQQVVRGDSAAYFCASSLVTGDHYGYTFGSGTRLTVV.

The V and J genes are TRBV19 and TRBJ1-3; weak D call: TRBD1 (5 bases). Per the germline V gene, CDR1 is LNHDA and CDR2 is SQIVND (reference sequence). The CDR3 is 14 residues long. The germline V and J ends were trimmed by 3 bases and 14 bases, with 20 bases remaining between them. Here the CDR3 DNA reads TGTGCCAGTAGTATGGCCTTTTGGACAACGCATCTATATTTT. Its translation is CASSMAFWTTHLYF.

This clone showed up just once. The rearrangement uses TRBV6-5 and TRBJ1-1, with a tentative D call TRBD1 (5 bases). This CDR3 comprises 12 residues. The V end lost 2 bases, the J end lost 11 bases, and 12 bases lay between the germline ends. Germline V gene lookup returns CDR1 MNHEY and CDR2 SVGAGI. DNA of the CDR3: TGTGCCAGCAGTTACGGCGGGGCAGCGGCTTTCTTT. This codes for CASSYGGAAAFF.

CDR3: CASSQRGGGQETQYF. The CDR3 nucleotides read TGTGCCAGCAGCCAACGCGGGGGGGGCCAAGAGACCCAGTACTTC. This chain connects TRBV3-1 (or the pseudogene TRBV3-2) to TRBJ2-5; TRBD2 aligns across 9 bases. The CDR3 contains 15 residues. Looked up from germline, CDR1 is LGHDT and CDR2 is YNNKEL (reference sequence). After removal of 2 bases from V and 1 base from J, the junction contained 2 bases not matched to a gene.

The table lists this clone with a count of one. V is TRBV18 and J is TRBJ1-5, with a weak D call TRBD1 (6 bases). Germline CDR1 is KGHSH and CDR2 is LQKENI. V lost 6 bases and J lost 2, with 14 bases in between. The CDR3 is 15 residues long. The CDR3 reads CASSPTEGGNQPQHF. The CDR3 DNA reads TGTGCCAGCTCCCCGACGGAGGGGGGCAATCAGCCCCAGCATTTT.

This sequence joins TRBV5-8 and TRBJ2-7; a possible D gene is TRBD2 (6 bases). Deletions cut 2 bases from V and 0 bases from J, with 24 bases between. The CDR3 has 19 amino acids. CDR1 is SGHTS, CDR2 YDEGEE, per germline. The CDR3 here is CASSFPFGTWGESSYEQYF. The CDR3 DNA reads TGTGCCAGCAGCTTCCCCTTTGGCACCTGGGGGGAGAGCTCCTACGAGCAGTACTTC.

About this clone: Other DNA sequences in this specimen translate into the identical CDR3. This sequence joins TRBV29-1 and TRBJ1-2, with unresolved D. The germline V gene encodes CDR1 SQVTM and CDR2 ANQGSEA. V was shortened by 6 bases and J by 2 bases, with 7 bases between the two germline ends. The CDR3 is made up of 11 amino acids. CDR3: CSVGQNYGYTF. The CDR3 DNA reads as TGCAGCGTAGGGCAGAACTATGGCTACACCTTC.

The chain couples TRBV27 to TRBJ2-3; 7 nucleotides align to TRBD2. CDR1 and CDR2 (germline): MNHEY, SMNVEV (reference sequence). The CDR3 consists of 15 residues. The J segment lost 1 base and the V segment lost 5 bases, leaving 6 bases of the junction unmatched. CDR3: CASSLTSRRTDTQYF. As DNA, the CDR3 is TGTGCCAGCAGTCTGACTAGCAGACGCACAGATACGCAGTATTTT.

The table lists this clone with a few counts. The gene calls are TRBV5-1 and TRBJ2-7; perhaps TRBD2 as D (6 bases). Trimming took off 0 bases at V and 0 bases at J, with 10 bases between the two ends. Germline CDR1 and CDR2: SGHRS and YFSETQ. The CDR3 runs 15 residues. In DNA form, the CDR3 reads TGCGCCAGCAGCTTGGGGAGCGGGCGCTCCTACGAGCAGTACTTC. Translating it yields CASSLGSGRSYEQYF.

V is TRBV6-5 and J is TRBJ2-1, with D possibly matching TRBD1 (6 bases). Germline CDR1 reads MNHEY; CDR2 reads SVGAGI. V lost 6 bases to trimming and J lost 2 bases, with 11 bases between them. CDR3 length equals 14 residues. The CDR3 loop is CASRRTVTYNEQFF. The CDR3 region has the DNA TGTGCCAGCAGGCGGACAGTCACCTACAATGAGCAGTTCTTC.